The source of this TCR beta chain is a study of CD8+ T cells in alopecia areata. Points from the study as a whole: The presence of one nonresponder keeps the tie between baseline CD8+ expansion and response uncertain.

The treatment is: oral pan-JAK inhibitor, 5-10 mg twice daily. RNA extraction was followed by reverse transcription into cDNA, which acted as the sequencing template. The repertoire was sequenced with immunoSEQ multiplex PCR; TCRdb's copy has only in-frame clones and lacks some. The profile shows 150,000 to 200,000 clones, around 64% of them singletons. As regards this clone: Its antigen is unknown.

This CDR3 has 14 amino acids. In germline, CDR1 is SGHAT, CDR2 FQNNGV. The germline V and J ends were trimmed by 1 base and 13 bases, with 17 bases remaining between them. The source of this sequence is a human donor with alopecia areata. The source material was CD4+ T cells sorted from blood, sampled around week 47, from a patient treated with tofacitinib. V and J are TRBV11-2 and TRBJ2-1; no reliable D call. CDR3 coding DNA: TGTGCCAGCAGCTTAGTTGGCCCGGGCCCTCGACAGTTCTTC. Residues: CASSLVGPGPRQFF.